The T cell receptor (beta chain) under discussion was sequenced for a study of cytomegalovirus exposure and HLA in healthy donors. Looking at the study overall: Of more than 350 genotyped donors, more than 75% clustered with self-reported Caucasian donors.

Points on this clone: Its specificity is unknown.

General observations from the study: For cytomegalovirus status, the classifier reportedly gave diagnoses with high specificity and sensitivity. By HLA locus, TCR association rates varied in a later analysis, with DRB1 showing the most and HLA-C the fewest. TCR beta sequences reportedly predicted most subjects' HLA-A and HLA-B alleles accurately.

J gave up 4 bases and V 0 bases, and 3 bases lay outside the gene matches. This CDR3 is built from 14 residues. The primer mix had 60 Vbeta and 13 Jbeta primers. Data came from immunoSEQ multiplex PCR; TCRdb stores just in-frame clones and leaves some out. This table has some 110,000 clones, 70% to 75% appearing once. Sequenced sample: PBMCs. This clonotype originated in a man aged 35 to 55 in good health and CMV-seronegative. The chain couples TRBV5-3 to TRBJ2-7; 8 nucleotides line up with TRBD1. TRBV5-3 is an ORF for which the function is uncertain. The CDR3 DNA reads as TGTGCCAGAAGCTTGGTTCACAGGGGGTACGAGCAGTACTTC. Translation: CARSLVHRGYEQYF.